The clone carrying this T cell receptor beta chain was recorded a few times. The data derive from a study of CD8+ T cells in alopecia areata. V lost 5 bases and J 3 bases, leaving 19 bases between the germline ends. Germline CDR1 GTSNPN, CDR2 SVGIG (reference sequence). The CDR3 contains 15 residues. Patients with alopecia areata provided lesional scalp punch biopsies as well as peripheral blood. After isolation, RNA underwent reverse transcription to generate cDNA as the sequencing template. TCRdb's table, derived via immunoSEQ multiplex PCR, lists solely in-frame clones and lacks some. The sample shows over 200,000 clones, approximately 61% of them seen only once.

This sequence was found in a human donor with alopecia areata. Source: CD4+ T cells sorted from blood, taken at week 0. V usage is TRBV30 and J usage is TRBJ1-1; tentatively, D is TRBD1 (6 bases). The CDR3 is CAWSRGDPRDTEAFF. CDR3 DNA: TGTGCCTGGTCAAGGGGGGACCCACGGGACACTGAAGCTTTCTTT.